One T cell receptor (beta chain) is described in this entry. V dropped 4 bases and J dropped 0; count of bases not matched to a gene: 7. This CDR3 has 15 residues. Germline CDR1 and CDR2: SGHRS and YFSETQ. TCRdb's table, derived via immunoSEQ multiplex PCR, lists solely in-frame clones and lacks some. The sample yields roughly 70,000 clones, less than 95% seen once. This specimen belongs to a study of T cell changes during pregnancy in multiple sclerosis. The V call is TRBV5-1, the J call TRBJ2-7; 7 nucleotides line up with TRBD1. This material consisted of peripheral blood, taken in the third trimester of pregnancy. This receptor was obtained from a female donor with multiple sclerosis, enrolled in a pregnancy study. The CDR3 DNA is TGCGCCAGCAGCGTCGGACAGGTCCCCTCCTACGAGCAGTACTTC. Translation gives CASSVGQVPSYEQYF.